The 8 T cell receptor beta chains given below trace back to one sample, sequenced in a study of T cell repertoires in cytomegalovirus infection. One entry per CDR3 protein results from TCRdb running MiXCR on the reads. There are just under 550,000 distinct CDR3 sequences in the sample; more than 20% occur only once, and roughly 13% lies in the top ten. Source material: PBMCs. Receptors were obtained from a human donor in good health (CMV status not recorded). Some clones in this sample may be carry-over from other donors' samples.

The chain uses TRBV7-8 and TRBJ2-1; D possibly corresponds to TRBD2 (5 bases). V lost 5 bases and J lost 3, with 17 bases in between. Germline V gives CDR1 SGHVS, CDR2 FQNEAQ. There are 16 residues in the CDR3. The CDR3 loop is CASSPQTSFFYNEQFF. The CDR3 DNA follows: TGTGCCAGCAGCCCCCAAACTAGTTTTTTCTACAATGAGCAGTTCTTC.

J is TRBJ1-5 and V is TRBV20-1; D ambiguous. V lost 1 base to trimming and J lost 5 bases, with 12 bases between them. CDR1 and CDR2 (germline): DFQATT, SNEGSKA (reference sequence). The CDR3 covers 14 residues. In DNA form, the CDR3 reads TGCAGTGCTAGAGCCCCAGCCCCTTATCAGCCCCAGCATTTT. Translating gives CSARAPAPYQPQHF.

This clonotype was observed a few times. The chain recombines TRBV23-1 with TRBJ2-7; possibly TRBD1 for D (9 bases). TRBV23-1 is classed as an ORF, of uncertain function. This CDR3 comprises 24 residues. V was clipped by 3 bases and J by 3 bases, with 42 bases between them. This CDR3 is CASSHPRQGERRNQGLAQVYEQYV. DNA of the CDR3: TGCGCCAGCAGTCACCCTCGACAGGGGGAGAGAAGAAACCAAGGACTAGCTCAAGTCTACGAGCAGTACGTC.

This clonotype was detected only once. This chain connects TRBV5-4 to TRBJ1-1; TRBD1 agrees at 10 bases. Germline V lookup: CDR1 SGHNT, CDR2 YYREEE (reference sequence). The length of the CDR3 is 15 residues. J was trimmed by 6 bases and V by 2 bases; bases with no gene match: 7. The CDR3, as DNA: TGTGCCAGCAGCTTCCCGACAGGGGGCAAACCTGAAGCTTTCTTT. Protein sequence: CASSFPTGGKPEAFF.

J is TRBJ2-2 and V is TRBV27; 7 bases align to TRBD2. CDR3 size: 16 residues. The ends lost 2 bases at V and 5 bases at J; junction bases unmatched: 8. CDR1 and CDR2 (germline): MNHEY, SMNVEV (reference sequence). CDR3 bases: TGTGCCAGCAGTTTAATCGCGGGAGTACAGACCGGGGAGCTGTTTTTT. Its translation: CASSLIAGVQTGELFF.

This chain uses TRBV6-5 with TRBJ2-1, with 9 bases that match TRBD2. The CDR3 consists of 19 residues. V lost 5 bases to trimming and J lost 6 bases; unmatched junction nucleotides: 20. Germline assignment: CDR1 MNHEY and CDR2 SVGAGI. In DNA, the CDR3 is TGTGCCAGCAGTCAGACCCCTCCCCTAGCGGGAAGGTCGTTCAATGAGCAGTTCTTC. Its protein is CASSQTPPLAGRSFNEQFF.

This clonotype was detected a few times. The chain couples TRBV29-1 to TRBJ2-1, with TRBD1 matching over 7 bases. The junction had 12 bases not matched to a gene; V was cut back by 4 bases and J by 6 bases. Per the germline V gene, CDR1 is SQVTM and CDR2 is ANQGSEA. CDR3 length: 15 residues. The CDR3 nucleotides are TGCAGCGTTGGTTCCTTGGACAGGAGTACCAATGAGCAGTTCTTC. It yields the protein CSVGSLDRSTNEQFF.

This clonotype has a handful of counts. This chain links TRBV7-2 with TRBJ2-5, with TRBD2 matching over 7 bases. Germline loops: CDR1 SGHTA, CDR2 FQGNSA. With V trimmed by 4 bases and J by 9 bases, 11 bases remained unmatched. This CDR3 is 14 amino acids long. The CDR3 nucleotides read TGTGCCAGCAGCTCTCCTAGCCTGGGGGGGGCCCAGTACTTC. Translation: CASSSPSLGGAQYF.